Listed below are T cell receptor beta chains from one sample, sequenced in a study of blood T cell repertoires in COVID-19. Data came from immunoSEQ multiplex PCR; TCRdb stores just in-frame clones and leaves some out. The sample holds fewer than 350,000 clones, 75% to 85% seen once. Sequencing was carried out using peripheral blood. The receptors originated from a human donor in a cohort sampled during active COVID-19. Each CDR3 is given with its conserved first and last residue. D genes are given only for firm matches. Only some rows state a clone size, as once, few, many or a class for expanded clones.

abundance	v_gene	d_gene	j_gene	CDR3nt	CDR3aa
-	TRBV10-3	TRBD2	TRBJ2-7	TGTGCCATCAGAGCCGGGGGGGAGCAGTACTTC	CAIRAGGEQYF
-	TRBV27	-	TRBJ2-2	TGTGCCAGCAGTCCTTTATCGAACACCGGGGAGCTGTTTTTT	CASSPLSNTGELFF
once	TRBV6-5	-	TRBJ2-7	TGTGCCAGCCGGTGGCGGGGAGTCGGCGAGCAGTACTTC	CASRWRGVGEQYF
few	TRBV7-3	-	TRBJ2-3	TGTGCCAGCAGCTTTAATGGCGGAGACACAGATACGCAGTATTTT	CASSFNGGDTDTQYF
-	TRBV20-1	-	TRBJ2-7	TGCAGTGTGAGTGAGATCGGACAAACCTACGAGCAGTACTTC	CSVSEIGQTYEQYF
many	TRBV5-1	-	TRBJ2-1	TGCGCCAGCAGCTTCAGCAGGGTCTACAATGAGCAGTTCTTC	CASSFSRVYNEQFF
-	TRBV4-2	-	TRBJ2-3	TGTGCCAGCAGCCAATGGGGGCGAAGCACAGATACGCAGTATTTT	CASSQWGRSTDTQYF
-	TRBV24-1	TRBD2	TRBJ2-1	TGTGCCACCAGTGATCTAGCGGGGGGGGACAATGAGCAGTTCTTC	CATSDLAGGDNEQFF
-	TRBV29-1	-	TRBJ2-3	TGCAGCGTTGAATGGCGGAGCACAGATACGCAGTATTTT	CSVEWRSTDTQYF
-	TRBV27	-	TRBJ2-7	TGTGCCAGCAGTTTACAGGCGGGGGCCCTCTACGAGCAGTACTTC	CASSLQAGALYEQYF
-	TRBV12-3/TRBV12-4	-	TRBJ2-7	TGTGCCAGCAGTCCGGGGGAGTCCTACGAGCAGTACTTC	CASSPGESYEQYF